Following are 23 T cell receptor beta chains from one sample sequenced in a study of OX40 agonist ivuxolimab in advanced cancers. TCRdb's copy holds only in-frame clones and misses some; the assay was immunoSEQ multiplex PCR. The sample includes under 20,000 clones, approximately 80% of them seen just once. This specimen was CD4+ or CD8+ T cells sorted from blood, taken in a trial of the OX40 agonist ivuxolimab. These receptors all come from an adult with an advanced solid tumor such as melanoma, head and neck, liver or kidney cancer.

The chain joins TRBV7-3 to TRBJ2-3; unclear D gene. The V gene's germline CDR1 is SGHTA and CDR2 FQGTGA. This CDR3 has 14 amino acids. Deletions cut 2 bases from V and 0 bases from J, with 6 bases between. The CDR3 reads CASSLDPSTDTQYF. The CDR3 nucleotides are TGTGCCAGCAGCTTAGATCCGAGCACAGATACGCAGTATTTT.

This chain connects TRBV27 to TRBJ2-3, with D uncertain. Germline CDR1 and CDR2: MNHEY and SMNVEV (reference sequence). V shed 5 bases and J shed 1 base, with 7 bases lying between them. The length of the CDR3 is 13 residues. The CDR3 is CASSIGGTDTQYF. In nucleotides, the CDR3 is TGTGCCAGCAGTATTGGGGGCACAGATACGCAGTATTTT.

As for this clone: A read error may account for a junction end that differs from germline. This chain connects TRBV7-9 to TRBJ2-3; no definite D call. Germline V gene sequence: CDR1 SEHNR, CDR2 FQNEAQ (reference sequence). This CDR3 region has 16 residues. CDR3 region: CASSLGPTSITDTQYF. The CDR3 nucleotides are TGTGCCAGCAGTTTAGGGCCTACTTCTATCACAGATACGCAGTATTTT. Filled out from reference TRBV7-9 and TRBJ2-3, the complete variable domain reads DTGVSQNPRHKITKRGQNVTFRCDPISEHNRLYWYRQTLGQGPEFLTYFQNEAQLEKSRLLSDRFSAERPKGSFSTLEIQRTEQGDSAMYLCASSLGPTSITDTQYFGPGTRLTVL.

The chain is built from TRBV6-6 and TRBJ1-1; D gene unclear. V lost 0 bases and J 1 base, leaving 9 bases between the germline ends. The CDR3 has 15 residues. The germline gives CDR1 MNHNY, CDR2 SVGAGI (reference sequence). The CDR3 reads CASSYSIEGNTEAFF. DNA for the CDR3: TGTGCCAGCAGTTACTCAATAGAAGGGAACACTGAAGCTTTCTTT.

The genes are TRBV11-1 and TRBJ2-7; D possibly corresponds to TRBD2 (6 bases). The CDR3 has 12 amino acids. Trimming left V 1 base short and J 6 bases short, with 7 bases between. Germline CDR1 and CDR2: SGHAT and FQDESV (reference sequence). CDR3 bases: TGTGCCAGCAGCTTAGGGGGAGGCGAGCAGTACTTC. Protein product: CASSLGGGEQYF.

The chain uses TRBV29-1 and TRBJ2-7; weak D call: TRBD1 (6 bases). V lost 0 bases, J lost 1 base, and 10 bases lay in between. Looked up from germline, CDR1 is SQVTM and CDR2 is ANQGSEA. The CDR3 sequence is 14 residues long. The CDR3: CSVEDRQESYEQYF. The CDR3 DNA reads as TGCAGCGTTGAAGATCGACAGGAGTCCTACGAGCAGTACTTC.

As regards this clone: The sample carries other DNA sequences with the same CDR3. This chain links TRBV5-4 with TRBJ2-7, with 11 bases aligning to TRBD1. Trimming at V came to 4 bases and at J to 4 bases, leaving 4 bases not matched to a gene. The germline V gene has CDR1 SGHNT and CDR2 YYREEE (reference sequence). CDR3 size: 14 residues. The CDR3 nucleotides read TGTGCCAGCAGCCCCGGGACAGGGGGGTACGAGCAGTACTTC. It specifies CASSPGTGGYEQYF.

The genes are TRBV5-1 and TRBJ2-3; 10 nucleotides agree with TRBD2. The CDR3 has 18 amino acids. After removal of 1 base from V and 1 base from J, the junction contained 9 bases not matched to a gene. Germline V gene lookup returns CDR1 SGHRS and CDR2 YFSETQ. CDR3 nucleotides: TGCGCCAGCAGCTTGAGGCTAGCGGGGGCTGGGGGCACAGATACGCAGTATTTT. Translation: CASSLRLAGAGGTDTQYF.

This sequence joins TRBV7-9 and TRBJ2-2; 12 bases line up with TRBD2. Germline lookup yields CDR1 SEHNR and CDR2 FQNEAQ (reference sequence). Trimming removed 5 bases from V and 1 base from J; junction bases left unmatched: 5. The CDR3 covers 17 residues. The CDR3 nucleotides read TGTGCCAGCAGCGACCTAGCGGGGGGGATGAACACCGGGGAGCTGTTTTTT. This codes for CASSDLAGGMNTGELFF.

The chain links TRBV7-9 to TRBJ2-5; possible D gene TRBD1, 6 bases. V was trimmed by 2 bases and J by 4 bases, leaving 14 bases between them. CDR1 SEHNR and CDR2 FQNEAQ come from the germline V gene (reference sequence). The CDR3 spans 15 residues. DNA of the CDR3: TGTGCCAGCAGCTTACGCAGGGGTAATGCAGAGACCCAGTACTTC. Its translation: CASSLRRGNAETQYF.

The table lists this clone with a few counts. The V and J genes are TRBV2 and TRBJ2-3; D unresolved. The germline V gene encodes CDR1 SNHLY and CDR2 FYNNEI. The CDR3 runs to 15 residues. V lost 7 bases to trimming and J lost 2 bases, with 16 bases between them. DNA of the CDR3: TGTGCCAGCACGGGTTCTTGGGGTTCCACAGATACGCAGTATTTT. This gives the protein CASTGSWGSTDTQYF.

The CDR3 DNA sequence: TGTGCCAGCAGCTTAGGGACAGTATTAACCTCCTCTGGAAACACCATATATTTT. Protein: CASSLGTVLTSSGNTIYF. The gene calls are TRBV7-6 and TRBJ1-3; D is possibly TRBD1 (6 bases). The germline CDR1 and CDR2 sequences are SGHVS and FNYEAQ. Trimming shortened V by 1 base and J by 0 bases, and 16 bases separated the two germline ends. The CDR3 sequence is 18 residues long. Filled out from reference TRBV7-6 and TRBJ1-3, the complete variable domain reads GAGVSQSPRYKVTKRGQDVALRCDPISGHVSLYWYRQALGQGPEFLTYFNYEAQQDKSGLPNDRFSAERPEGSISTLTIQRTEQRDSAMYRCASSLGTVLTSSGNTIYFGEGSWLTVV.

In its sample, this clone was seen once. CDR3 in DNA: TGTGCCAGCCCCTTGCGGGGACAGGGGTCAGATACGCAGTATTTT. It yields the protein CASPLRGQGSDTQYF. The chain links TRBV7-2 to TRBJ2-3; 10 nucleotides match TRBD1. Germline values: CDR1 SGHTA, CDR2 FQGNSA. The CDR3 totals 15 residues. V was pared by 8 bases and J by 4 bases, with 9 bases of the junction left unmatched.

The chain couples TRBV2 to TRBJ2-1; 7 bases are shared with TRBD1. Per the germline V gene, CDR1 is SNHLY and CDR2 is FYNNEI. The CDR3 length is 16 residues. Losses at the gene ends were 4 bases for V and 2 bases for J; bases not matched to a gene: 8. CDR3 coding DNA: TGTGCCAGCAGTGGCCCGACAGGGAAAGCCTACAATGAGCAGTTCTTC. This encodes CASSGPTGKAYNEQFF. The complete variable domain, with remaining parts taken from reference TRBV2 and TRBJ2-1, reads EPEVTQTPSHQVTQMGQEVILRCVPISNHLYFYWYRQILGQKVEFLVSFYNNEISEKSEIFDDQFSVERPDGSNFTLKIRSTKLEDSAMYFCASSGPTGKAYNEQFFGPGTRLTVL.

The rearrangement uses TRBV4-3 and TRBJ2-1; 11 bases are a match to TRBD2. V trimming: 5 bases; J trimming: 12 bases; junction bases outside the gene matches: 15. The CDR3 has 16 amino acids. Germline lookup yields CDR1 LGHNA and CDR2 YSLEER. The CDR3 loop is CASSLTGVAGGPGQFF. CDR3 nucleotides: TGCGCCAGCAGCTTAACCGGGGTAGCGGGAGGGCCGGGGCAGTTCTTC.

The rearrangement joins TRBV7-9 to TRBJ1-2; D not resolved. Trimming pared 5 bases from V and 2 bases from J, leaving 15 bases between. This CDR3 region has 15 residues. Germline values: CDR1 SEHNR, CDR2 FQNEAQ (reference sequence). The CDR3 bases are TGTGCCAGCAGCGGTGCCGGCAGCGACAACTATGGCTACACCTTC. Its protein is CASSGAGSDNYGYTF.

The V gene is TRBV6-1, the J gene TRBJ2-7; TRBD1 agrees at 7 bases. V was clipped by 4 bases and J by 3 bases; unmatched bases: 9. The CDR3 spans 15 residues. Germline CDR1 MNHNS, CDR2 SASEGT. CDR3 DNA sequence: TGTGCCAGCAGTGTTTGGGACAGCCCCAACTACGAGCAGTACTTC. As protein: CASSVWDSPNYEQYF.

The chain couples TRBV9 to TRBJ2-7, with TRBD1 matching over 9 bases. The CDR3 runs 14 residues. CDR1 and CDR2 (germline): SGDLS, YYNGEE. Unmatched junction bases numbered 3, after V lost 2 bases and J lost 3 bases. The CDR3 DNA reads as TGTGCCAGCAGCGTCGGGACAGGGCTCTACGAGCAGTACTTC. This encodes CASSVGTGLYEQYF.

V gene TRBV4-3 combines with J gene TRBJ2-7, with TRBD1 matching over 7 bases. V dropped 6 bases and J dropped 5; count of bases not matched to a gene: 7. The germline gives CDR1 LGHNA, CDR2 YSLEER. The CDR3 has 13 amino acids. CDR3: CASSLDRAHEQYF. As DNA, the CDR3 is TGCGCCAGCAGTCTCGACAGGGCCCACGAGCAGTACTTC.

The chain combines TRBV5-1 with TRBJ2-7; D remains unclear. The CDR3 is 13 residues long. The V gene's germline CDR1 is SGHRS and CDR2 YFSETQ. Trimming took off 0 bases at V and 2 bases at J, with 6 bases between the two ends. The CDR3 nucleotides read TGCGCCAGCAGCTTGGCCACCACCTACGAGCAGTACTTC. It translates to CASSLATTYEQYF.

This clone was found once. V is TRBV27 and J is TRBJ2-2; D is possibly TRBD1 or TRBD2 (5 bases each). CDR1 and CDR2 from the germline V gene are MNHEY and SMNVEV (reference sequence). The CDR3 runs to 18 residues. V lost 4 bases, J lost 2 bases, and 20 bases lay in between. CDR3 protein: CASSSSARGPTNTGELFF. In DNA, the CDR3 is TGTGCCAGCAGTTCCTCAGCTCGGGGACCTACTAACACCGGGGAGCTGTTTTTT.

V gene TRBV7-9 combines with J gene TRBJ2-3; D possibly uses TRBD1 or TRBD2 (6 bases each). Looked up from germline, CDR1 is SEHNR and CDR2 is FQNEAQ (reference sequence). CDR3 length: 16 amino acids. The V end lost 5 bases, the J end lost 4 bases, and 19 bases lay between the germline ends. CDR3 DNA sequence: TGTGCCAGCAGCCCCCCATGGGGGGCCGGGGCAGATACGCAGTATTTT. The encoded protein is CASSPPWGAGADTQYF. Complete variable domain (other parts from reference TRBV7-9 and TRBJ2-3): DTGVSQNPRHKITKRGQNVTFRCDPISEHNRLYWYRQTLGQGPEFLTYFQNEAQLEKSRLLSDRFSAERPKGSFSTLEIQRTEQGDSAMYLCASSPPWGAGADTQYFGPGTRLTVL.

This chain joins TRBV4-3 and TRBJ2-3; TRBD2 agrees at 7 bases. The CDR3 sequence is 16 residues long. Germline V lookup: CDR1 LGHNA, CDR2 YSLEER. The trim removed 0 bases at V and 4 bases at J, leaving 7 bases unmatched. CDR3 DNA: TGCGCCAGCAGCCAAGATCTGGCTAGCGGCCCAGATACGCAGTATTTT. Translated, it gives CASSQDLASGPDTQYF.